In this sample, the clone carrying this T cell receptor (beta chain) turned up a few times. In the original workflow: Quantification of nucleated cells was approximated via reference gene primer amplification. Some clones are missing from TCRdb's copy, which holds only in-frame ones; the method was immunoSEQ multiplex PCR. V and J calls and clone size are as listed in that table; D and trimming were resolved from the DNA. The top ten clones hold 3% to 4% of a sample with about 330,000 clones, around nine tenths of them seen once. The data were taken from a study of blood T cell repertoires in COVID-19. Study background: Collection of acute and convalescent COVID-19 samples took place in the United States, Italy and Spain. The cDNA or gDNA used as material had been derived from T cells, B-cell-depleted T cells, or PBMCs.

Germline V gives CDR1 SGHTA, CDR2 FQGNSA. The V and J ends lost 1 base and 1 base respectively, with 7 bases between them. This CDR3 region has 15 residues. The chain has TRBV7-2 and TRBJ2-2; perhaps TRBD2 as D (5 bases). The clonotype was recovered from a woman aged 50 to 60 with active or convalescent COVID-19. Sequencing was performed on peripheral blood. CDR3 amino acids: CASSLGLLNTGELFF. As DNA, the CDR3 is TGTGCCAGCAGCTTAGGACTACTGAACACCGGGGAGCTGTTTTTT.